This T cell receptor (beta chain) was recovered during a study of T cell responses to AZD1222 COVID-19 vaccine. Study results and caveats: Baseline antibody screening turned up just a handful of seropositive AZD1222 recipients.

The CDR3 covers 13 residues. Trimming removed 6 bases at V and 5 bases at J, with 14 bases between. Germline CDR1 MNHEY, CDR2 SVGAGI. To note about this clone: The antigen remains undetermined.

Assay used: immunoSEQ multiplex PCR; TCRdb lists only in-frame clones, some missing. The sample consists of roughly 160,000 clones, roughly 92% of them appearing once. This clonotype originated in an adult in good health. The material was peripheral blood, obtained on day 0 of AZD1222 vaccination. The genes are TRBV6-5 and TRBJ2-7; D is perhaps TRBD2 (7 bases). Here the CDR3 reads CASSLREGDEQYF. The CDR3 nucleotides read TGTGCCAGCAGCCTCAGGGAGGGGGACGAGCAGTACTTC.